This T cell receptor (beta chain) originates from a study of T cells after yellow fever vaccination (dated by TCRdb to the late 2010s). General notes on the study: Libraries from fractions with low cell numbers were prepared with the SMART-Seq v4 Ultra Low Input RNA kit. To follow T-cell clones before and after primary and booster YFV17D yellow fever vaccination, bulk TCR alpha and beta repertoires were sequenced over time. The cohort comprised two healthy male donors, one aged 18 to 30 and one aged 30 to 39 years. Blood was collected at multiple timepoints before and after primary and secondary immunization, and bulk PBMC replicates and cell subsets were isolated. Overall study results and their limits: A small fraction of clonotypes appeared in both the CD4 and CD8 compartments, likely as a result of convergent recombination. Most clones expanded after primary vaccination (roughly 96% of CD4 and around 89% of CD8) were re-detected after the booster, suggesting that broad memory maintenance occurred. The study included only a couple of donors, which limits how far the findings can be generalized. The secondary T-cell response was weaker than the primary response but faster, peaking on day 5 instead of day 15. Computational filtering was needed because FACS-sorted repertoires could contain abundant contaminating clonotypes from the bulk population.

TCR cDNA was synthesized by 5'RACE template switching, through which a universal primer site and unique molecular identifiers were introduced. Priming of cDNA synthesis was performed from both the TCR alpha and TCR beta constant segments. Library amplification used two PCR steps, and the second PCR step added sample barcodes and sequencing adapters. Sequencing of libraries was performed on Illumina HiSeq 2500 (2x100 bp) or NovaSeq (2x150 bp). The authors processed their data as follows. Reads were demultiplexed and collapsed into UMI consensus sequences with MIGEC, and V(D)J alignment was performed with MiXCR. Vaccine-responding clonotypes were identified with edgeR using replicate PBMC samples, with FDR below 0.01 and a log2 fold change above 5 up to day 15 being required. Bulk clonotypes were assigned CD4 or CD8 identity according to which sequenced CD4 or CD8 repertoire held them at higher abundance. TCRdb passed the public sequencing reads through fastp at Q25 and MiXCR, retaining productive beta sequences. Every CDR3 protein is listed once, alongside the most common genes and DNA of its rows. These V and J calls derive from TCRdb rather than the authors' analysis. The sample table holds 200,000 to 300,000 distinct CDR3 sequences, of which 13% were seen once. The ten largest clones add up to about 0.51% of the sample.

Comments on this clonotype: The specificity of this receptor is unknown. No quality values exist for individual bases; no much larger clone is one base distant.

CDR3 length: 15 amino acids, cysteine to phenylalanine. CDR3 DNA is the only sequence kept; it has 45 bases, read in frame from the first base. The CDR1 and CDR2 encoded by the germline V gene are SGHTA and FQGTGA. Trimming removed 2 bases from V and 2 bases from J, leaving 13 bases between the germline ends. In the paper's terms, the treatment or condition label means: live attenuated yellow fever vaccine strain. PBMCs were isolated from peripheral blood using a standard Ficoll-Paque protocol. CD4 and CD8 T-cell fractions were isolated with Dynabeads CD4 and CD8 positive selection kits. TriZol was used to extract RNA from bulk PBMCs, CD4 and CD8 fractions, and dextramer-positive and dextramer-negative fractions.

The TCR comes from a man aged 25-40 years who received the YFV17D yellow fever vaccine. The specimen was CD4+ T cells sorted from PBMCs, collected 45 days after the yellow fever booster vaccination. This chain is built from TRBV7-3 and TRBJ2-7; the D gene is unclear. The bases read TGTGCCAGCAGCTTAGGCTTTGGGGTACCCTACGAGCAGTACTTC. Protein translation: CASSLGFGVPYEQYF.